This T cell receptor (beta chain) was captured by sequencing in a study of cytomegalovirus exposure and HLA in healthy donors. Study as a whole: Findings of an earlier analysis included under 140 million unique TCR beta sequences from around 180 million T cells.

Study-level results: Accurate prediction of most subjects' HLA-A and HLA-B alleles from TCR beta sequences was reported. Sequencing had likely introduced a cluster of highly shared sequence variants as an artifact. Links to common viral pathogens appeared, in a later analysis, for several of the most significant clusters.

The germline CDR1 and CDR2 sequences are SNHLY and FYNNEI. The CDR3 has 13 amino acids. Deletions cut 3 bases from V and 5 bases from J, with 9 bases between. Remarks on this clone: Its antigen is still unknown.

Primers for the PCR totalled 60 Vbeta and 13 Jbeta. The protocol was immunoSEQ multiplex PCR, while the TCRdb copy is restricted to in-frame clones and leaves out a portion. Among 200,000 or so clones listed, 65% to 90% were seen once. What was sequenced was PBMCs. The TCR originated in a girl between 5 and 17 years old in good health and CMV-seronegative. The chain is built from TRBV2 and TRBJ2-3; D remains ambiguous. Here the CDR3 reads CASSDREEDTQYF. The CDR3 DNA sequence: TGTGCCAGCAGTGATCGAGAAGAAGATACGCAGTATTTT.